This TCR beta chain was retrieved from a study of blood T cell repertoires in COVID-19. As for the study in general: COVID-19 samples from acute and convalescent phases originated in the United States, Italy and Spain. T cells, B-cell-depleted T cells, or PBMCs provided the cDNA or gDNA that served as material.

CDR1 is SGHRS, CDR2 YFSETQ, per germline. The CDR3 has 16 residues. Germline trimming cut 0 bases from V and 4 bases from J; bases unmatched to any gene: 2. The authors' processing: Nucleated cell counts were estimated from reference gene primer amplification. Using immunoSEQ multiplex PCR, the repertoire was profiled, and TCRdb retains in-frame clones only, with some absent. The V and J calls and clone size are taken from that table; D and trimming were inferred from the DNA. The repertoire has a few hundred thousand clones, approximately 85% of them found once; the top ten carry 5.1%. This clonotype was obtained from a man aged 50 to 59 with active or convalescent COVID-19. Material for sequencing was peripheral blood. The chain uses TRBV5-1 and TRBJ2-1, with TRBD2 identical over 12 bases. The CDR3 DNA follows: TGCGCCAGCAGCTTGGATGGGACTAGCGGGTACAATGAGCAGTTCTTC. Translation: CASSLDGTSGYNEQFF.